Presented here are 6 T cell receptor beta chains from one specimen sequenced in a study of shared clonotypes between healthy human individuals. Clones were sequenced by immunoSEQ multiplex PCR, and TCRdb holds only the in-frame ones, with some missing. The sample contains about 2.2 million clones, 85% to 95% of which appear only once. CD45RO-negative, CCR7-selected cells formed the naive CD8 fraction, which excluded terminally differentiated effector memory CD45RA+ cells. What was sequenced was naive CD8+ T cells from PBMCs. The origin of the receptors is a man aged 18-30 years in good health. Some clones in this sample may be carry-over from other donors' samples.

The chain joins TRBV7-6 to TRBJ2-7; D might be TRBD1 or TRBD2, each matching 5 bases. CDR3 length equals 17 residues. V lost 0 bases, J lost 2 bases, and 17 bases lay in between. Germline V gives CDR1 SGHVS, CDR2 FNYEAQ. The CDR3 reads CASSLAGYGGVAYEQYF. CDR3 DNA: TGTGCCAGCAGCTTAGCGGGTTATGGGGGAGTAGCCTACGAGCAGTACTTC.

The chain employs TRBV29-1 and TRBJ2-1; the D is unclear. V was clipped by 0 bases and J by 3 bases, with 18 bases between them. Germline CDR1 and CDR2: SQVTM and ANQGSEA. This CDR3 has 17 residues. CDR3 protein: CSVEEFSASGIYNEQFF. The DNA for the CDR3 is TGCAGCGTTGAAGAGTTTTCCGCTAGTGGGATCTACAATGAGCAGTTCTTC.

The rearrangement links TRBV19 to TRBJ1-5; TRBD1 is a possible D gene (5 bases). Germline lookup yields CDR1 LNHDA and CDR2 SQIVND (reference sequence). The CDR3 is 15 residues long. V dropped 1 base and J dropped 4 bases, with 11 bases sitting between them. DNA of the CDR3: TGTGCCAGTAGTATAGGGGACGAGATTAATCAGCCCCAGCATTTT. The encoded protein is CASSIGDEINQPQHF.

The chain uses TRBV4-3 and TRBJ1-1; D is uncertain. V was clipped by 0 bases and J by 7 bases, with 12 bases between them. CDR3 length: 14 amino acids. CDR1 and CDR2 from the germline V gene are LGHNA and YSLEER. The CDR3 loop reads CASSQDPDGREAFF. Written as DNA, the CDR3 is TGCGCCAGCAGCCAAGACCCAGACGGTCGTGAAGCTTTCTTT.

The J gene is TRBJ2-1, the V gene TRBV7-8; D unclear. The CDR3 sequence is 14 residues long. Germline V gene data show CDR1 as SGHVS and CDR2 as FQNEAQ. The V end was cut by 2 bases, the J end by 5 bases, with 10 bases between. In DNA, the CDR3 is TGTGCCAGCAGCTTAAGACTGCTGGACAATGAGCAGTTCTTC. Translation gives CASSLRLLDNEQFF.

This chain connects TRBV28 to TRBJ2-2; 7 bases agree with TRBD1. The CDR3 runs 14 residues. Trimming removed 7 bases from V and 4 bases from J; junction bases left unmatched: 6. Looked up from germline, CDR1 is MDHEN and CDR2 is SYDVKM. The CDR3 region has the DNA TGTGCCAGCACCGACAGGGCAATCACCGGGGAGCTGTTTTTT. Its protein product is CASTDRAITGELFF.